Following are 10 T cell receptor beta chains from one sample sequenced in a study of T-cell memory formation after mild COVID-19. Each CDR3 protein is one row after TCRdb ran MiXCR on the 5' RACE reads. Of about 600,000 distinct CDR3 sequences listed, approximately 21% are singletons. Material for sequencing was PBMCs or a T cell subset sorted from them (not recorded which). The source of these receptors is an adult woman who had mild COVID-19 (a few samples of this study predate the infection). Cell type and time point are not known.

V usage is TRBV7-2 and J usage is TRBJ2-7, with TRBD1 matching over 7 bases. This CDR3 region has 15 residues. The V and J ends lost 4 bases and 3 bases, in that order; junction bases with no gene match: 9. Germline CDR1 and CDR2: SGHTA and FQGNSA. For the CDR3, the DNA is TGTGCCAGCAGCTCCCGGGACAGCCCATTCTACGAGCAGTACTTC. Amino acid sequence: CASSSRDSPFYEQYF.

Only a few counts were recorded for this clonotype. V usage is TRBV15 and J usage is TRBJ2-1, with 7 bases identical to TRBD2. The ends lost 1 base at V and 8 bases at J; junction bases unmatched: 11. The length of the CDR3 is 16 residues. CDR1 is LNHNV and CDR2 is YYDKDF in the germline V gene (reference sequence). The CDR3: CATSRGTHGLVDEQFF. The CDR3 coding sequence is TGTGCCACCAGCAGAGGTACCCACGGACTAGTCGATGAGCAGTTCTTC. Full variable domain (rest looked up from reference TRBV15 and TRBJ2-1): DAMVIQNPRYQVTQFGKPVTLSCSQTLNHNVMYWYQQKSSQAPKLLFHYYDKDFNNEADTPDNFQSRRPNTSFCFLDIRSPGLGDTAMYLCATSRGTHGLVDEQFFGPGTRLTVL.

This clonotype came up many times. V and J are TRBV29-1 and TRBJ1-5; 7 bases align to TRBD1. The ends lost 7 bases at V and 0 bases at J; junction bases unmatched: 9. The CDR3 covers 15 residues. Germline V gene sequence: CDR1 SQVTM, CDR2 ANQGSEA. The CDR3 nucleotides are TGCAGCGCGGGGGACAGCATACATAGCAATCAGCCCCAGCATTTT. Translated, it gives CSAGDSIHSNQPQHF.

This clonotype came up once. The chain has TRBV5-1 and TRBJ2-3; D assignment may be TRBD1 or TRBD2 (6 bases each). V was cut by 3 bases and J by 1 base, with 15 bases left in between. This CDR3 contains 16 residues. Germline V lookup: CDR1 SGHRS, CDR2 YFSETQ. The CDR3 loop is CASSWRGAEGTDTQYF. The CDR3 DNA reads TGCGCCAGCAGCTGGAGGGGGGCCGAGGGCACAGATACGCAGTATTTT.

This clonotype was picked up a small number of times. This rearrangement joins TRBV11-3 to TRBJ2-7, with D perhaps matching TRBD1 or TRBD2 (5 bases each). V was cut by 8 bases and J by 2 bases, with 19 bases left in between. The V gene's germline CDR1 is SGHNT and CDR2 YENEEA. The CDR3 has 15 amino acids. CDR3 loop: CASAGIAGTTYEQYF. The CDR3 DNA reads TGTGCCAGCGCCGGGATAGCAGGGACCACCTACGAGCAGTACTTC.

This chain joins TRBV6-2 or TRBV6-3 and TRBJ2-7; weak D call: TRBD1 (6 bases). The V gene lost 8 bases and the J gene lost 6 bases, with 14 bases spanning the gap. Germline V lookup: CDR1 MNHEY, CDR2 SVGEGT. The CDR3 has 12 residues. The DNA of the CDR3 is TGTGCCAGCGGAACAGGGTTAGGCGAGCAGTACTTC. It is translated as CASGTGLGEQYF.

The sample holds many counts of this clonotype. This chain links TRBV19 with TRBJ2-3; TRBD2 is a possible D gene (6 bases). V lost 1 base and J 4 bases, leaving 12 bases between the germline ends. Germline CDR1 and CDR2: LNHDA and SQIVND (reference sequence). The CDR3 covers 15 residues. The CDR3 loop reads CASSIGLGLPDTQYF. CDR3 bases: TGTGCCAGTAGTATAGGACTAGGGCTGCCAGATACGCAGTATTTT.

V is TRBV5-1 and J is TRBJ1-5; D is unresolved. CDR3 size: 10 residues. CDR1 and CDR2 (germline): SGHRS, YFSETQ. The germline V and J ends were trimmed by 4 bases and 5 bases, with 1 base remaining between them. CDR3 sequence reads: CASSHQPQHF. DNA for the CDR3: TGCGCCAGCAGCCATCAGCCCCAGCATTTT.

This clonotype was seen more than once but under ten times. J is TRBJ2-2 and V is TRBV4-3; 14 nucleotides align to TRBD2. Germline V gene data show CDR1 as LGHNA and CDR2 as YSLEER. J was trimmed by 1 base and V by 4 bases; bases with no gene match: 5. The CDR3 contains 18 residues. The CDR3 DNA reads TGCGCCAGCAGCCTCACCGGGACTAGCGGGAGGAACACCGGGGAGCTGTTTTTT. As protein: CASSLTGTSGRNTGELFF.

This clonotype was picked up a small number of times. The chain is built from TRBV6-1 and TRBJ1-5, with D possibly matching TRBD1 (5 bases). Trimming took 8 bases from V and 1 from J, leaving 15 bases between them. Germline V gene data show CDR1 as MNHNS and CDR2 as SASEGT. CDR3 length: 15 residues. The CDR3 nucleotides read TGTGCCAGCCACGGGGTTGGGGCAAGCAATCAGCCCCAGCATTTT. Translated, it gives CASHGVGASNQPQHF.